Presented here are 13 T cell receptor beta chains from one specimen sequenced in a study of T cell repertoires in cytomegalovirus infection. Their antigens remain unidentified. TCRdb itself ran the reads through MiXCR, one entry per CDR3 protein. Here the sample spans a few hundred thousand distinct CDR3 sequences, around a third being singletons. Here the sequenced sample was cultured PBMCs, taken from culture after CMV antigen stimulation. The source of these receptors is a human donor in good health (CMV status not recorded). Some clones in this sample may be carry-over from other donors' samples.

This chain connects TRBV12-3 or TRBV12-4 to TRBJ1-5; unclear D gene. Trimming shortened V by 9 bases and J by 0 bases, and 6 bases separated the two germline ends. This CDR3 contains 12 residues. The CDR3 coding sequence is TGTGCCAGTTTGTTTAGCAATCAGCCCCAGCATTTT. Translating gives CASLFSNQPQHF.

This chain uses TRBV7-2 with TRBJ2-7; D possibly corresponds to TRBD1 (5 bases). The V and J ends lost 8 bases and 4 bases respectively, with 15 bases between them. Per germline, CDR1 SGHTA and CDR2 FQGNSA. The CDR3 extends over 13 amino acids. The CDR3: CASRQGHSYEQYV. The CDR3 region has the DNA TGTGCCAGCCGGCAGGGCCACTCTTACGAGCAGTACGTC.

V and J are TRBV11-2 and TRBJ1-1; 9 nucleotides align to TRBD1. Germline V gene lookup returns CDR1 SGHAT and CDR2 FQNNGV. There are 14 residues in the CDR3. V was pared by 6 bases and J by 9 bases, with 11 bases of the junction left unmatched. The CDR3 sequence: CASRQPGTGNKAFF. CDR3 coding DNA: TGTGCCAGCAGGCAACCCGGGACAGGGAATAAAGCTTTCTTT.

The V call is TRBV15, the J call TRBJ2-7; D unresolved. V was trimmed by 5 bases and J by 7 bases, leaving 18 bases between them. CDR3 length equals 14 residues. Germline V gives CDR1 LNHNV, CDR2 YYDKDF (reference sequence). The CDR3 loop is CATSPTTGPWEQYF. The CDR3 DNA follows: TGTGCCACCAGCCCAACGACTGGCCCTTGGGAGCAGTACTTC.

Ten or more counts support this clonotype. This CDR3 reads CASSRAQGLGGELFF. The CDR3 region has the DNA TGTGCCAGCAGCAGAGCGCAGGGGTTGGGCGGGGAGCTGTTTTTT. The chain combines TRBV7-8 with TRBJ2-2, with D perhaps TRBD1 (6 bases). V dropped 5 bases and J dropped 7 bases, with 17 bases sitting between them. The length of the CDR3 is 15 residues. Germline V gene lookup returns CDR1 SGHVS and CDR2 FQNEAQ.

This clonotype was seen a few times. The chain is built from TRBV28 and TRBJ1-2, with D possibly TRBD1 on 6 matching bases. Looked up from germline, CDR1 is MDHEN and CDR2 is SYDVKM. This CDR3 is 15 amino acids long. Trimming stripped 4 bases from V and 5 bases from J, with 17 bases between. CDR3 nucleotide sequence: TGTGCCAGCAGTTCGTCATCCGGGACAATTTATGGCTACACCTTC. Translating it yields CASSSSSGTIYGYTF.

The CDR3, as DNA: TGCAGCGTCCTCCCCCCCAATAACAATGAGCAGTTCTTC. It specifies CSVLPPNNNEQFF. The chain combines TRBV29-1 with TRBJ2-1, with no clear D. V lost 6 bases and J lost 5, with 14 bases in between. The CDR3 sequence is 13 residues long. The germline V gene has CDR1 SQVTM and CDR2 ANQGSEA.

The chain recombines TRBV29-1 with TRBJ1-2, with 9 positions matching TRBD1. Trimming cost V 6 bases and J 1 base; bases outside gene matches: 6. Germline V CDR1 and CDR2: SQVTM, ANQGSEA. The CDR3 sequence is 14 residues long. The CDR3 DNA follows: TGCAGCGTAGCGGGACAGGGTTATAACTATGGCTACACCTTC. It encodes CSVAGQGYNYGYTF.

The J gene is TRBJ1-1, the V gene TRBV7-2; tentative D call: TRBD1 (6 bases). The CDR3 spans 13 residues. The V end lost 5 bases, the J end lost 1 base, and 8 bases lay between the germline ends. Germline V CDR1 and CDR2: SGHTA, FQGNSA. CDR3 amino acids: CASSEQGNTEAFF. The CDR3 DNA reads as TGTGCCAGCAGCGAACAGGGGAACACTGAAGCTTTCTTT.

This chain uses TRBV19 with TRBJ2-1, with 8 positions matching TRBD1. The CDR3 runs to 15 residues. V shed 5 bases and J 1 base; nucleotides not matched to a gene: 4. Germline CDR1 and CDR2: LNHDA and SQIVND (reference sequence). CDR3 nucleotide sequence: TGTGCCAGTAGTGTCCGGGACAGGTCCTACAATGAGCAGTTCTTC. This encodes CASSVRDRSYNEQFF.

Ten or more counts support this clonotype. The V call is TRBV7-6, the J call TRBJ2-7; 7 nucleotides align to TRBD1. Germline V gene lookup returns CDR1 SGHVS and CDR2 FNYEAQ. The CDR3 covers 16 residues. J lost 2 bases, V lost 5 bases, and 12 bases had no gene match. The CDR3: CASSLLGGHGPYEQYF. In DNA, the CDR3 is TGTGCCAGCAGCCTCCTAGGGGGCCACGGACCCTACGAGCAGTACTTC.

This chain links TRBV6-5 with TRBJ2-2; TRBD2 matches 9 bases. The CDR3 has 16 residues. Germline V CDR1 and CDR2: MNHEY, SVGAGI. After removal of 0 bases from V and 6 bases from J, the junction contained 5 bases not matched to a gene. The CDR3 region has the DNA TGTGCCAGCAGTTACTCGCGAGGACTAGCGCCCGGGGAGCTGTTTTTT. Its translation: CASSYSRGLAPGELFF.

This chain links TRBV27 with TRBJ2-2; D perhaps matches TRBD1 (5 bases). CDR1 is MNHEY, CDR2 SMNVEV, per germline (reference sequence). Between the trimmed V and J ends, which lost 1 base and 5 bases, there was a span of 14 bases. This CDR3 is built from 16 residues. The CDR3 sequence is CASSLLDRGLTGELFF. CDR3 DNA: TGTGCCAGCAGTTTATTGGATAGGGGCCTAACCGGGGAGCTGTTTTTT.